This T cell receptor (beta chain) was observed in a study of blood T cells in healthy people across ages (dated by TCRdb to about 2015). In terms of the full investigation: In model experiments, template switching captured about one uniquely barcoded TCR beta cDNA molecule for every two T cells. The study measured age-related changes in TCR beta repertoire diversity using deep sequencing normalized with unique cDNA molecular identifiers. Four age groups were formed from the donors: young (average roughly 16 years), middle-aged (approximately 39), aged (about 62) and long-lived (approximately 78). To avoid experimental bias, donors of different ages were spread randomly across the sequencing lanes. Two additional independent replicas of 1 million unique cDNA reads from the same blood draw were analyzed for two donors (one aged 18 to 30 and one aged 80 or older). The research as a whole found: Bulk unsorted PBMC profiling prevented conclusive comparison of naive and antigen-experienced compartments. Donor CMV infection status was unknown, potentially confounding age-related changes in expanded clonotypes. The long-lived group showed more naive CD4+ T cells, fewer expanded clones and increased TCR diversity than the aged group, suggesting age selection. Total diversity estimates from one million sequenced T cells were considered lower bounds and underestimates. There was a strong correlation between observed TCR beta diversity and the percentage of naive T cells measured by flow cytometry. Observed TCR beta diversity per million T cells fell roughly linearly with age, and a significant reduction was already apparent by age roughly 41.

Of note for this clonotype: Its binding antigen is unknown. Base-call qualities are not available, and no considerably larger clone is one nucleotide away.

Measured from the cysteine to the phenylalanine, the CDR3 is 9 residues long. CDR3 DNA only is kept here, 27 bases in frame from base 1. Library creation used 5' RACE. Sequencing was performed on an Illumina HiSeq 2500. A second roughly 6 to 12 cycle PCR used a sample-barcoded 5' primer and a J-beta primer mix. A template-switch 5' adaptor carrying 12 random nucleotides introduced a unique molecular identifier onto each TCR beta cDNA molecule. Each sample yielded at least 2.5 million CDR3-containing paired-end reads. The Mint cDNA synthesis kit, primed by a TRBC-specific oligonucleotide, was used to synthesize first-strand cDNA from all RNA. Following uracil-DNA glycosylase treatment, a first 18-cycle PCR with universal primers M1SS and BC2_uni_R was performed on all cDNA. The paper's processing steps were these. For normalization, 1 million high-quality reads were randomly selected from each sample, with every read carrying a distinct molecular identifier. Reads sharing molecular identifiers were discarded rather than binned into consensus sequences. MiTCR, with a Q25 quality threshold and the strictest error-elimination algorithm, was used for CDR3 identification, clonotype clustering and error correction. A nonparametric unseen species model using Euler transformation provided a lower-bound estimate of total TCR beta diversity. Starting from the raw public reads, TCRdb applied fastp trimming at Q25, assembled clones with MiXCR and retained in-frame beta chains. Every entry covers one CDR3 protein and lists the most common genes and DNA from its rows. Here the V and J calls rest on TCRdb's processing, not on the authors' analysis. The sample contains 540,000 or so distinct CDR3 sequences, approximately 25% of them found a single time. The top ten hold 18% of the sample.

Donors were 40 or so systemically healthy Caucasian individuals from Russia aged roughly 6 to 90 years. Each donor gave about 10 milliliters of peripheral blood, drawn into EDTA-treated Vacutainer tubes. PBMCs were isolated by Ficoll-Paque density-gradient centrifugation, with at least 6.5 million obtained per sample. Trizol reagent was used to extract total RNA from PBMCs, with at least 5.5 micrograms per sample. For every donor, flow cytometry on a PBMC aliquot measured the percentage of naive CD45RAhigh/CD27high T cells. The sequenced sample was blood. This TCR was sampled from a woman in her sixties or seventies in good health. The V gene is TRBV21-1 and the J gene is TRBJ2-1; no DNA check was done on the table's D call, TRBD2. TRBV21-1 is a listed pseudogene. The DNA sequence is as follows: TGTGCCAGCAGTGGAGGACAGTTCTTC. It codes for CASSGGQFF.